These T cell receptor beta chains were read from a single sample in a study of cytomegalovirus exposure and HLA in healthy donors. Here immunoSEQ multiplex PCR was the method, and the copy in TCRdb shows in-frame clones only, minus some. The sample lists roughly 250,000 clones, 72% occurring once. The specimen was PBMCs. All receptors come from a female donor in good health and CMV-seronegative. The CDR3 runs from the conserved cysteine through the conserved F or W. Each record gives: clone size, V gene, D gene, CDR3 length, J gene, CDR3 protein, CDR3 DNA. D genes are given only for firm matches. Part of the rows lack a size; the others show once, few, many or a class for expanded clones.

few	TRBV4-1	-	16	TRBJ1-3	CASSQLSVFSGNTIYF	TGCGCCAGCAGCCAATTGTCAGTTTTCTCTGGAAACACCATATATTTT
-	TRBV6-1	TRBD1	15	TRBJ1-2	CASKRTGTDFYGYTF	TGTGCCAGCAAACGGACAGGGACGGATTTCTATGGCTACACCTTC
-	TRBV6-5	-	14	TRBJ1-5	CASSEQEEGLPQHF	TGTGCCAGCAGTGAACAGGAGGAGGGCCTCCCCCAGCATTTT
-	TRBV5-6	-	13	TRBJ2-5	CASSAVLQETQYF	TGTGCCAGCAGCGCGGTTCTTCAAGAGACCCAGTACTTC
once	TRBV30	-	16	TRBJ1-4	CAWSVPVRRVNEKLFF	TGTGCCTGGAGTGTACCAGTGCGGAGAGTCAATGAAAAACTGTTTTTT
-	TRBV7-3	-	18	TRBJ2-7	CASSRFAAVLADTYEQYF	TGTGCCAGCAGCCGATTCGCGGCCGTCTTAGCGGATACCTACGAGCAGTACTTC
-	TRBV7-9	TRBD2	16	TRBJ2-5	CSSSPTGTSGGETQYF	TGTTCCAGCAGCCCAACCGGGACTAGCGGTGGAGAGACCCAGTACTTC
few	TRBV10-3	TRBD1	13	TRBJ2-5	CAIQTGVDETQYF	TGTGCCATCCAGACAGGGGTTGATGAGACCCAGTACTTC
-	TRBV6-6	TRBD1	12	TRBJ2-3	CASRQGTDTQYF	TGTGCCAGTCGACAGGGGACAGATACGCAGTATTTT
-	TRBV4-2	TRBD2	15	TRBJ2-1	CASSHEPGGANEQFF	TGTGCCAGCAGCCACGAACCGGGGGGGGCAAATGAGCAGTTCTTC
few	TRBV18	TRBD1	15	TRBJ2-7	CASSPRAQGVYEQYF	TGTGCCAGCTCACCACGGGCACAGGGGGTGTACGAGCAGTACTTC
-	TRBV5-6	-	15	TRBJ2-1	CASSLGVNYNNEQFF	TGTGCCAGCAGCTTGGGAGTAAACTACAACAATGAGCAGTTCTTC
-	TRBV29-1	-	14	TRBJ2-1	CSVVGGRVGNEQFF	TGCAGCGTTGTAGGGGGGAGGGTCGGGAATGAGCAGTTCTTC
-	TRBV6-5	TRBD1	16	TRBJ1-2	CASSYREGQGIFGYTF	TGTGCCAGCAGTTACAGGGAGGGACAGGGGATTTTTGGCTACACCTTC
-	TRBV9	TRBD1	15	TRBJ1-6	CASSPRTGGNSPLHF	TGTGCCAGCAGCCCGCGGACAGGGGGAAATTCACCCCTCCACTTT
-	TRBV5-1	TRBD1	18	TRBJ2-7	CASSLASGGLTKHYEQYF	TGCGCCAGCAGCTTGGCCTCAGGGGGCCTAACTAAGCACTACGAGCAGTACTTC
-	TRBV4-1	TRBD2	16	TRBJ2-5	CASSQVWGGSEETQYF	TGCGCCAGCAGCCAAGTTTGGGGCGGGAGTGAGGAGACCCAGTACTTC
-	TRBV6-4	-	13	TRBJ1-3	CASSEGGGNTIYF	TGTGCCAGCAGTGAGGGAGGAGGAAACACCATATATTTT
-	TRBV18	-	15	TRBJ2-2	CASSPRLANTGELFF	TGTGCCAGCTCACCGCGGCTAGCAAACACCGGGGAGCTGTTTTTT
-	TRBV25-1	TRBD1	17	TRBJ2-1	CASSGPGTGVAYNEQFF	TGTGCCAGCAGTGGCCCCGGGACAGGGGTCGCCTACAATGAGCAGTTCTTC
-	TRBV10-3	-	16	TRBJ1-2	CAISESYGGPNYGYTF	TGTGCCATCAGTGAGTCGTACGGCGGGCCGAACTATGGCTACACCTTC
few	TRBV2	-	16	TRBJ2-1	CASSEYQGGQYNEQFF	TGTGCCAGCAGTGAATACCAGGGCGGACAATACAATGAGCAGTTCTTC
-	TRBV18	TRBD2	15	TRBJ2-3	CASSPFGGELNTQYF	TGTGCCAGCTCACCCTTCGGGGGGGAGTTAAATACGCAGTATTTT
-	TRBV7-6	-	14	TRBJ1-6	CASSGEEYNSPLHF	TGTGCCAGCAGCGGCGAGGAATATAATTCACCCCTCCACTTT
-	TRBV2	-	13	TRBJ1-2	CASSADSNYGYTF	TGTGCCAGCAGTGCTGACAGTAACTATGGCTACACCTTC
-	TRBV5-1	-	14	TRBJ1-3	CASGPVPSGNTIYF	TGCGCCAGCGGGCCAGTCCCCTCTGGAAACACCATATATTTT
-	TRBV6-1	-	12	TRBJ2-1	CASSTRYNEQFF	TGTGCCAGCAGTACTAGATACAATGAGCAGTTCTTC
-	TRBV27	-	12	TRBJ2-1	CASRPPRGLQFF	TGTGCCAGCCGCCCCCCCAGGGGTTTACAGTTCTTC
few	TRBV9	-	16	TRBJ2-7	CASSVTGGGSSYEQYF	TGTGCCAGCAGCGTGACGGGCGGAGGGAGCTCCTACGAGCAGTACTTC
-	TRBV9	-	13	TRBJ2-1	CASSVIGYNERFF	TGTGCCAGCAGCGTAATCGGCTACAATGAGCGGTTCTTC
-	TRBV25-1	TRBD2	14	TRBJ2-1	CASSLAGAKNEQFF	TGTGCCAGCAGTTTAGCGGGAGCAAAAAATGAGCAGTTCTTC
-	TRBV4-1	TRBD2	16	TRBJ2-3	CASSQGPAGEGPTQYF	TGCGCCAGCAGCCAAGGGCCAGCGGGAGAAGGTCCTACGCAGTATTTT
once	TRBV7-2	TRBD1	14	TRBJ1-1	CASSFRQGGGEAFF	TGTGCCAGCAGCTTCAGACAGGGGGGAGGTGAAGCTTTCTTT
-	TRBV6-1	-	13	TRBJ2-6	CASREAGANVLTF	TGTGCCAGCAGGGAGGCTGGGGCCAACGTCCTGACTTTC
-	TRBV5-4	-	13	TRBJ2-6	CASSTTGANVLTF	TGTGCCAGCAGCACAACTGGGGCCAACGTCCTGACTTTC
-	TRBV28	-	13	TRBJ1-2	CASSSGQSYGYTF	TGTGCCAGCAGTTCCGGACAGAGCTATGGCTACACCTTC
-	TRBV15	TRBD1	17	TRBJ2-7	CATSPFSGQGPFHEQYF	TGTGCCACCAGCCCCTTCTCGGGACAGGGTCCCTTCCACGAGCAGTACTTC
-	TRBV6-5	-	11	TRBJ2-7	CASSYLGEQYF	TGTGCCAGCAGTTACCTCGGCGAGCAGTACTTC
-	TRBV19	-	14	TRBJ2-7	CASSLSGGAYEQYF	TGTGCCAGTTCCCTTAGCGGAGGGGCCTACGAGCAGTACTTC
once	TRBV5-6	-	15	TRBJ2-3	CASRPLGSLTDTQYF	TGTGCCAGCAGGCCCCTTGGCTCCCTCACAGATACGCAGTATTTT
-	TRBV27	-	14	TRBJ1-1	CASSLIGGGTEAFF	TGTGCCAGCAGTTTGATTGGCGGGGGCACTGAAGCTTTCTTT
-	TRBV19	-	14	TRBJ2-2	CASSINREPGELFF	TGTGCCAGTAGTATTAACAGGGAGCCCGGGGAGCTGTTTTTT
-	TRBV12-5	TRBD1	14	TRBJ1-4	CASGLTGASEKLFF	TGTGCTAGTGGTTTGACAGGGGCTAGTGAAAAACTGTTTTTT
-	TRBV5-1	-	14	TRBJ1-1	CASSAGMGNTEAFF	TGCGCCAGCAGCGCAGGAATGGGGAACACTGAAGCTTTCTTT
many	TRBV4-1	-	15	TRBJ2-3	CASSQELQSPDTQYF	TGCGCCAGCAGCCAAGAGTTACAGTCTCCAGATACGCAGTATTTT
once	TRBV30	-	13	TRBJ2-6	CAAGSSGANVLTF	TGTGCCGCGGGGAGTTCTGGGGCCAACGTCCTGACTTTC
once	TRBV6-6	TRBD1	13	TRBJ1-2	CASTDRAERGYTF	TGTGCCAGCACCGACAGGGCAGAAAGAGGCTACACCTTC
-	TRBV7-8	TRBD1	15	TRBJ1-4	CASSFRTGENEKLFF	TGTGCCAGCAGCTTCCGGACAGGCGAGAATGAAAAACTGTTTTTT
once	TRBV27	-	12	TRBJ2-7	CASRQNGAEQYF	TGTGCCAGCAGGCAAAATGGGGCCGAGCAGTACTTC
-	TRBV6-1	-	10	TRBJ2-5	CASIEETQYF	TGTGCCAGCATCGAAGAGACCCAGTACTTC
-	TRBV4-2	TRBD2	16	TRBJ2-1	CASSQGGGSSYNEQFF	TGTGCCAGCAGCCAAGGGGGCGGGAGCTCCTACAATGAGCAGTTCTTC
-	TRBV18	-	13	TRBJ2-5	CASTRGYQETQYF	TGTGCCAGCACCCGGGGATACCAAGAGACCCAGTACTTC
-	TRBV7-8	-	14	TRBJ2-5	CASSPPGLRETQYF	TGTGCCAGCTCCCCCCCAGGGTTGAGAGAGACCCAGTACTTC
-	TRBV7-9	-	17	TRBJ1-2	CASSLGFSRGSNYGYTF	TGTGCCAGCAGCTTAGGTTTTTCCAGGGGATCTAACTATGGCTACACCTTC
-	TRBV5-8	-	16	TRBJ2-2	CASSRELGGATGELFF	TGTGCCAGCAGCAGAGAGCTAGGGGGGGCCACCGGGGAGCTGTTTTTT
-	TRBV6-1	-	13	TRBJ2-7	CASSHRGIYEQYF	TGTGCCAGCAGCCACCGGGGGATCTACGAGCAGTACTTC
-	TRBV6-5	TRBD1	14	TRBJ2-5	CASSRTGGGETQYF	TGTGCCAGCAGTAGGACAGGGGGAGGAGAGACCCAGTACTTC
-	TRBV6-5	-	13	TRBJ1-5	CASRRQVNQPQHF	TGTGCCAGCAGGAGACAGGTAAATCAGCCCCAGCATTTT
few	TRBV27	TRBD1	15	TRBJ1-5	CASSLSTGGNQPQHF	TGTGCCAGCAGTTTATCGACAGGGGGTAATCAGCCCCAGCATTTT
-	TRBV7-9	-	13	TRBJ2-1	CASSGSGNNEQFF	TGTGCCAGCAGCGGATCAGGGAATAATGAGCAGTTCTTC